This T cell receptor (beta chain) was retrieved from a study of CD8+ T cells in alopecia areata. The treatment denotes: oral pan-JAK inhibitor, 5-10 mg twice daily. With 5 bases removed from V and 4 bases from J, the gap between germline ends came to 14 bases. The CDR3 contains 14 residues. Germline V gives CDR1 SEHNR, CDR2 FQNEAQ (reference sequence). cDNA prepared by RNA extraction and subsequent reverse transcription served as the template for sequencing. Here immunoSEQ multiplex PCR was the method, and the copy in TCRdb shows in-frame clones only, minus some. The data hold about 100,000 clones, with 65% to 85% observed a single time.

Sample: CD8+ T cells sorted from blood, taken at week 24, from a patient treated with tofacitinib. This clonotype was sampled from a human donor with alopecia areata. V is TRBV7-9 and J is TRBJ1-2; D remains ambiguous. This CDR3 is CASSPEASLYGYTF. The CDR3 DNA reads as TGTGCCAGCAGCCCTGAAGCGTCGCTCTATGGCTACACCTTC.